This T cell receptor (beta chain) was identified in a study of fetal regulatory T cell absence and autoimmunity. Overall study: Exocrine pancreas autoimmunity occurred in IPEX patients lacking clinical diabetes. Study results and limitations: Oligoclonal TCR enrichment in pancreas over cord blood reached over 90-fold for some clones.

Germline V gene lookup returns CDR1 SGHTA and CDR2 FQGNSA. Losses at the gene ends were 5 bases for V and 0 bases for J; bases not matched to a gene: 7. The CDR3 consists of 17 residues. Remarks on this clone: The antigen is undetermined.

Repertoires were generated with immunoSEQ multiplex PCR, while TCRdb's copy carries only in-frame clones and drops some. The sample contains approximately 46,000 clones, roughly 80% of which appear only once. Specimen: cord blood. The chain links TRBV7-2 to TRBJ2-3, with 11 positions matching TRBD2. This clonotype was sampled from a newborn boy with IPEX syndrome. CDR3 protein: CASSPLAGALSTDTQYF. CDR3 nucleotide sequence: TGTGCCAGCAGCCCACTAGCGGGAGCCCTTAGCACAGATACGCAGTATTTT.